This T cell receptor beta chain was sequenced in a study of T cell changes during pregnancy in multiple sclerosis. Germline V gene lookup returns CDR1 SGHRS and CDR2 YFSETQ. This CDR3 has 14 amino acids. The ends were cut back, 7 bases at V and 0 bases at J, with 14 bases in the middle. Measured with immunoSEQ multiplex PCR; TCRdb has only the in-frame clones, and not every one. The table lists 99,000 or so clones, roughly 92% of them singletons. The chain is built from TRBV5-1 and TRBJ2-7; possible D gene TRBD1, 6 bases. This sequence was found in a female donor with multiple sclerosis, enrolled in a pregnancy study. The sample was peripheral blood, taken after pregnancy. The CDR3 nucleotides read TGCGCCAGCCGAGGACAGTCTAGCTCCTACGAGCAGTACTTC. This codes for CASRGQSSSYEQYF.